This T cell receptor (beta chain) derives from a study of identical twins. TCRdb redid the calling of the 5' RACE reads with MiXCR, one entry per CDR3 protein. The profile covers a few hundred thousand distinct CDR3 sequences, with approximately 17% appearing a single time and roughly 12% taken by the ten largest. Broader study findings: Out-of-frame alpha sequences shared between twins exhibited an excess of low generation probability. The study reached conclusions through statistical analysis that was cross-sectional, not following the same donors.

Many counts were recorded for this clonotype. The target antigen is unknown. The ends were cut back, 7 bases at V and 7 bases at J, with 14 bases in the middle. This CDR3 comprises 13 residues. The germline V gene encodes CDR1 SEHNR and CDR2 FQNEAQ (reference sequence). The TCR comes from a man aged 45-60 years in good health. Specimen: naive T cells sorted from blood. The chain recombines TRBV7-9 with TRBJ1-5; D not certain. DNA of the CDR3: TGTGCCAGCACCTTGGGAAATAGACAGCCCCAGCATTTT. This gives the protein CASTLGNRQPQHF.